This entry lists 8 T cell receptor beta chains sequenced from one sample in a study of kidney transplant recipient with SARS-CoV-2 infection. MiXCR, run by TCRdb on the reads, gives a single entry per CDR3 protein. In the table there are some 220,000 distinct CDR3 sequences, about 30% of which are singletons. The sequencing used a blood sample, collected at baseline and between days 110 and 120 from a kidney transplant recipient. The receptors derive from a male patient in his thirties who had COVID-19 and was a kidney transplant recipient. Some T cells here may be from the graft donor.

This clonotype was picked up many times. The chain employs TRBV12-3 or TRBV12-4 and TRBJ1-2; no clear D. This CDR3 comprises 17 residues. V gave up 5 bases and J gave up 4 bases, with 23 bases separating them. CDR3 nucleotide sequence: TGTGCCAGCAGTCATTCTGTCACAGCAGGAAAGACCTATGGCTACACCTTC. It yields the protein CASSHSVTAGKTYGYTF.

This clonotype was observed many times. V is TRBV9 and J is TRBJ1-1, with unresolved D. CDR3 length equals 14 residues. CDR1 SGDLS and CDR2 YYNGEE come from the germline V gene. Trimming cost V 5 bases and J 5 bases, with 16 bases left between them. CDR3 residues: CASSVILLGTEAFF. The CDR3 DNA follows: TGTGCCAGCAGTGTAATCCTGCTGGGGACTGAAGCTTTCTTT.

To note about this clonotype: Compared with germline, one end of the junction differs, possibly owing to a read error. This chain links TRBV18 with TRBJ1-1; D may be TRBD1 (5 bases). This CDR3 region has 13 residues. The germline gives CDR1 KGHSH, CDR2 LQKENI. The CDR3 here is CAGSPGQNTEAFF. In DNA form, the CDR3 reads TGTGCCGGCTCGCCAGGACAGAACACTGAAGCTTTCTTT.

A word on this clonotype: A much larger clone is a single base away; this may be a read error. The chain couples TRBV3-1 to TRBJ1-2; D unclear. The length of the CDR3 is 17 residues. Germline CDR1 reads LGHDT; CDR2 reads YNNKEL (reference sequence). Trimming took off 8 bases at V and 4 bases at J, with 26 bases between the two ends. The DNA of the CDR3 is TGTGCCAGCGGCACTAGAAGCACCCTTCGAAAGACCTATGGCTACACCTTC. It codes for CASGTRSTLRKTYGYTF.

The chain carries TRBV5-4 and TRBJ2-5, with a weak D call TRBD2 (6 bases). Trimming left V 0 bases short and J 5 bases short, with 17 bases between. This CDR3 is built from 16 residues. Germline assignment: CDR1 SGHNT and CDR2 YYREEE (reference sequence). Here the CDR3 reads CASSLAGVMRAETQYF. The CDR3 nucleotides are TGTGCCAGCAGCTTGGCGGGGGTCATGAGGGCTGAGACCCAGTACTTC.

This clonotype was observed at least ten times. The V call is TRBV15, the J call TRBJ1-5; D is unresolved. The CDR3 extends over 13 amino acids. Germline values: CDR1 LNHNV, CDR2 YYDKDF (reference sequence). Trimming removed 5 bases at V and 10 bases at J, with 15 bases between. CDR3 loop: CATSLGSRKPQHF. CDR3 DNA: TGTGCCACCAGCTTAGGGTCTAGAAAACCCCAGCATTTT.

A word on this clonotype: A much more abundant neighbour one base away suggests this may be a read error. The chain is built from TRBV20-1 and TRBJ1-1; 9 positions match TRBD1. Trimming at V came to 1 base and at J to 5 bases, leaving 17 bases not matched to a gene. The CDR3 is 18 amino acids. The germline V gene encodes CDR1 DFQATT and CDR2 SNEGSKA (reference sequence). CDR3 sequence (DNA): TGCAGTGCTAGAGTCAAATCGGGGACAGGGTCATGTCGGACTGAAGCTTTCTTT. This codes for CSARVKSGTGSCRTEAFF.

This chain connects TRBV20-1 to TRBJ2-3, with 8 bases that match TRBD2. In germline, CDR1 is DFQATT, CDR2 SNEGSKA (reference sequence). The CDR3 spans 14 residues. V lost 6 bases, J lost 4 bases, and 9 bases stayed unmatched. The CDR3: CSAPLAGVSDTQYF. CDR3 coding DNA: TGCAGTGCGCCCCTAGCGGGTGTCTCAGATACGCAGTATTTT.